This passage covers 12 T cell receptor beta chains from one sample sequenced in a study of cytomegalovirus exposure and HLA in healthy donors. Use of 60 Vbeta and 13 Jbeta primers characterized the PCR. Method: immunoSEQ multiplex PCR; TCRdb's copy keeps in-frame clones and lacks some. The data hold roughly 150,000 clones, with around 86% observed a single time. Sequenced: PBMCs. Receptors were obtained from a male donor in good health and CMV-seronegative.

The J gene is TRBJ2-7, the V gene TRBV5-6; 8 bases match TRBD2. With V trimmed by 3 bases and J by 4 bases, 12 bases remained unmatched. This CDR3 region has 16 residues. Germline loops: CDR1 SGHDT, CDR2 YYEEEE. The CDR3 nucleotides read TGTGCCAGCAGCTCAACCGGGACTAGAGTACGATACGAGCAGTACTTC. The encoded protein is CASSSTGTRVRYEQYF. Full variable domain (missing parts from reference TRBV5-6 and TRBJ2-7): DAGVTQSPTHLIKTRGQQVTLRCSPKSGHDTVSWYQQALGQGPQFIFQYYEEEERQRGNFPDRFSGHQFPNYSSELNVNALLLGDSALYLCASSSTGTRVRYEQYFGPGTRLTVT.

The chain has TRBV6-5 and TRBJ1-2; D ambiguous. The CDR3 contains 16 residues. Trimming shortened V by 2 bases and J by 4 bases, and 17 bases separated the two germline ends. Germline-derived CDR1 and CDR2 are MNHEY and SVGAGI. CDR3 sequence reads: CASSYGGGSTFYGYTF. CDR3 sequence (DNA): TGTGCCAGCAGTTACGGTGGAGGCTCTACATTCTATGGCTACACCTTC.

The chain recombines TRBV5-1 with TRBJ2-3; 8 nucleotides match TRBD1. Germline trimming cut 3 bases from V and 4 bases from J; bases unmatched to any gene: 4. CDR1 and CDR2 from the germline V gene are SGHRS and YFSETQ. This CDR3 contains 14 residues. DNA of the CDR3: TGCGCCAGCAGCTCACAGGGGGTCCCAGATACGCAGTATTTT. Amino acids: CASSSQGVPDTQYF.

The rearrangement links TRBV19 to TRBJ2-2; a weak D match, TRBD1 (5 bases). Between the trimmed V and J ends, which lost 8 bases and 4 bases, there was a span of 14 bases. The CDR3 is 14 residues long. Germline V CDR1 and CDR2: LNHDA, SQIVND (reference sequence). The CDR3 nucleotides read TGTGCCAGTGCTCAAGGGGTCGGCACCGGGGAGCTGTTTTTT. This sequence encodes CASAQGVGTGELFF. The full variable domain, with the rest looked up from reference TRBV19 and TRBJ2-2, is DGGITQSPKYLFRKEGQNVTLSCEQNLNHDAMYWYRQDPGQGLRLIYYSQIVNDFQKGDIAEGYSVSREKKESFPLTVTSAQKNPTAFYLCASAQGVGTGELFFGEGSRLTVL.

J is TRBJ1-5 and V is TRBV6-5, with D unresolved. The germline CDR1 and CDR2 sequences are MNHEY and SVGAGI. The CDR3 sequence is 14 residues long. V shed 6 bases and J shed 6 bases, with 15 bases lying between them. The CDR3 is CASSQDLSGQPQHF. The DNA of the CDR3 is TGTGCCAGCAGCCAGGATCTTAGTGGTCAGCCCCAGCATTTT.

The chain has TRBV5-8 and TRBJ2-4; 9 bases align to TRBD1. The germline CDR1 and CDR2 sequences are SGHTS and YDEGEE. This CDR3 has 12 residues. CDR3 nucleotide sequence: TGTGCTGGAACAGGGGGCTCAAACATTCAGTACTTC. This sequence encodes CAGTGGSNIQYF.

The chain carries TRBV9 and TRBJ2-3; D is perhaps TRBD2 (6 bases). V dropped 6 bases and J dropped 4 bases, with 12 bases sitting between them. The CDR3 totals 13 residues. Germline V gene sequence: CDR1 SGDLS, CDR2 YYNGEE. The CDR3 nucleotides read TGTGCCAGCACTCGGGGGATGGCAGATACGCAGTATTTT. Amino acids: CASTRGMADTQYF.

In DNA form, the CDR3 reads TGTGCCAGCAGCTTAAGAGGGCGGGGGTCTGCGGCCCAGTACTTC. Protein sequence: CASSLRGRGSAAQYF. This rearrangement joins TRBV5-8 to TRBJ2-5; 7 bases are shared with TRBD2. Germline-derived CDR1 and CDR2 are SGHTS and YDEGEE. Losses at the gene ends were 2 bases for V and 9 bases for J; bases not matched to a gene: 13. The CDR3 spans 15 residues.

The chain employs TRBV5-1 and TRBJ2-5; the match to TRBD1 covers 8 bases. The CDR3 length is 13 residues. Trimming at V came to 4 bases and at J to 3 bases, leaving 2 bases not matched to a gene. CDR1 is SGHRS, CDR2 YFSETQ, per germline. The CDR3 loop is CASSRGQEETQYF. The CDR3 DNA is TGCGCCAGCAGCCGGGGACAGGAAGAGACCCAGTACTTC.

This clone was counted once. The chain couples TRBV5-1 to TRBJ2-1; 8 bases are a match to TRBD1. V shed 4 bases, J shed 3 bases, and the junction held 3 bases outside the gene matches. Germline V lookup: CDR1 SGHRS, CDR2 YFSETQ. This CDR3 has 14 residues. DNA for the CDR3: TGCGCCAGCAGCACAGGACAGGGCTACAATGAGCAGTTCTTC. This sequence encodes CASSTGQGYNEQFF. Based on the CDR3 plus reference TRBV5-1 and TRBJ2-1, the full variable domain is KAGVTQTPRYLIKTRGQQVTLSCSPISGHRSVSWYQQTPGQGLQFLFEYFSETQRNKGNFPGRFSGRQFSNSRSEMNVSTLELGDSALYLCASSTGQGYNEQFFGPGTRLTVL.

This clone was detected only a few times. The V call is TRBV9, the J call TRBJ2-3, with 12 positions matching TRBD2. V was pared by 4 bases and J by 6 bases, with 12 bases of the junction left unmatched. The CDR3 extends over 17 amino acids. Germline V CDR1 and CDR2: SGDLS, YYNGEE. CDR3 region: CASSFQLTSGGPDTQYF. The DNA for the CDR3 is TGTGCCAGCAGCTTCCAGCTTACTAGCGGGGGGCCCGATACGCAGTATTTT.

This clone was counted a few times. V is TRBV4-2 and J is TRBJ2-1, with 16 bases identical to TRBD2. J lost 12 bases, V lost 4 bases, and 6 bases had no gene match. In germline, CDR1 is LGHNA, CDR2 YNFKEQ. There are 15 residues in the CDR3. The CDR3, as DNA: TGTGCCAGCAGCCTTGGGACTAGCGGGGGGGCGACGCAGTTCTTC. The encoded protein is CASSLGTSGGATQFF.